This record covers a single TCR beta chain. Its antigen remains unidentified. Repertoires were generated with immunoSEQ multiplex PCR, while TCRdb's copy carries only in-frame clones and drops some. In the table there are about 2,200 clones, more than 20% of which are singletons. This sample was taken from a study of sequential checkpoint blockade in melanoma. Study in general: First-line arms were nivolumab then ipilimumab, or the reverse, randomized 1:1. Maintenance nivolumab came after either treatment sequence. TCRβ was sequenced from DNA of 90 to 95 pretreatment tumors.

Germline loops: CDR1 LNHNV, CDR2 YYDKDF (reference sequence). CDR3 length: 18 residues. V lost 2 bases and J lost 5; bases outside the gene matches: 9. Study-level results: In arm A, pretreatment tumor clonality was associated with response.

The treatment: randomized to nivolumab then ipilimumab (arm A) or the reverse (arm B). The sequence was collected from a human donor with melanoma. Sequenced here: tumor tissue (inferred from file names), sampled from a patient given nivolumab and ipilimumab in sequence. The V call is TRBV15, the J call TRBJ2-5, with TRBD2 identical over 15 bases. The CDR3 loop reads CATSRKTPGLAGGETQYF. In DNA, the CDR3 is TGTGCCACCAGCAGAAAAACACCGGGACTAGCGGGAGGTGAGACCCAGTACTTC.